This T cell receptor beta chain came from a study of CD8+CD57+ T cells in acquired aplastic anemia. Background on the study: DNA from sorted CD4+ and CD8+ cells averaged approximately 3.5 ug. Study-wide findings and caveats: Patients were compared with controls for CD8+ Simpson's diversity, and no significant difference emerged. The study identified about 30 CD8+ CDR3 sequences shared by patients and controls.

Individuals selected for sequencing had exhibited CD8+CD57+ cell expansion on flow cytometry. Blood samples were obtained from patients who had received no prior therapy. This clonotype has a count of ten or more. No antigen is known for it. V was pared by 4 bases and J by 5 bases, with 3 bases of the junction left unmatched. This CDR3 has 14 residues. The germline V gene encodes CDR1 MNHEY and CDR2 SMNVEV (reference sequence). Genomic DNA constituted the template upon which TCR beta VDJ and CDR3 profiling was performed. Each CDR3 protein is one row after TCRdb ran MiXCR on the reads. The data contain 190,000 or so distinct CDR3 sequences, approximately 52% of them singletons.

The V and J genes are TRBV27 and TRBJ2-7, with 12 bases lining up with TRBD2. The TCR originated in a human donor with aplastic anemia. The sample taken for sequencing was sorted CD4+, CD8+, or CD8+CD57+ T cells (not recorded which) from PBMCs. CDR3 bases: TGTGCCAGCAGTTCTCGACTAGCGGGAGACGAGCAGTACTTC. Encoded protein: CASSSRLAGDEQYF.